This T cell receptor (beta chain) stems from a study of shared clonotypes between healthy human individuals. The count of this clone is one. The V gene's germline CDR1 is SGHNT and CDR2 YYREEE (reference sequence). V was clipped by 4 bases and J by 1 base, with 15 bases between them. This CDR3 comprises 15 residues. Sequencing was performed with immunoSEQ multiplex PCR; in TCRdb, only in-frame clones are kept and a portion is missing. The sample holds about a million clones; 60% to 85% are singletons and the top ten take roughly 0.82%. This chain joins TRBV5-4 and TRBJ2-7; D is undetermined. The sequencing sample was made of memory CD4+ T cells from PBMCs. Subset reported: CD45RA-negative fraction. The sequence came from a man aged 18 to 30 in good health. Some clones in this sample may be carry-over from other donors' samples. CDR3 amino acids: CASSQEGDVSYEQYF. The CDR3 region has the DNA TGTGCCAGCAGCCAAGAAGGAGATGTATCCTACGAGCAGTACTTC.